These 10 T cell receptor beta chains were sequenced from one sample in a study of T cells in Graves' hyperthyroidism and ophthalmopathy. RNA transcripts provided the source from which TCR beta CDR3 regions were amplified. The HTBI set primed first-round TCR CDR3 RT-PCR. Each CDR3 protein gets one entry after TCRdb re-called the multiplex PCR reads with MiXCR. The top ten hold about 33% of the sample, which has approximately 400,000 distinct CDR3 sequences, around 14% seen once. Sequencing was done on a sample of blood. These receptors were collected from a woman younger than 45 with Graves' hyperthyroidism.

This clonotype was counted between two and nine times. V and J are TRBV5-1 and TRBJ2-1, with D perhaps TRBD2 (5 bases). This CDR3 has 15 amino acids. Looked up from germline, CDR1 is SGHRS and CDR2 is YFSETQ. Trimming removed 1 base at V and 0 bases at J, with 8 bases between. Here the CDR3 DNA reads TGCGCCAGCAGCTTGCGCGCGGGCTCCTACAATGAGCAGTTCTTC. As protein: CASSLRAGSYNEQFF.

The rearrangement links TRBV20-1 to TRBJ2-5; TRBD2 matches at 14 bases. The CDR3 runs to 15 residues. V shed 5 bases and J 5 bases; nucleotides not matched to a gene: 7. CDR1 and CDR2 (germline): DFQATT, SNEGSKA (reference sequence). The CDR3: CSARPGLAGVETQYF. In DNA form, the CDR3 reads TGCAGTGCTCGACCGGGACTAGCGGGAGTCGAGACCCAGTACTTC.

This clonotype was seen at least ten times. The chain carries TRBV7-2 and TRBJ2-7, with TRBD1 identical over 7 bases. The CDR3 spans 14 residues. Germline V gene data show CDR1 as SGHTA and CDR2 as FQGNSA. The V gene end was trimmed by 6 bases and the J gene end by 0 bases; junction bases not matched to a gene: 5. CDR3 protein: CASRKSGGSYEQYF. As DNA, the CDR3 is TGTGCCAGCAGGAAATCAGGGGGCTCCTACGAGCAGTACTTC. Together with reference TRBV7-2 and TRBJ2-7, the CDR3 gives the full variable domain: GAGVSQSPSNKVTEKGKDVELRCDPISGHTALYWYRQSLGQGLEFLIYFQGNSAPDKSGLPSDRFSAERTGGSVSTLTIQRTQQEDSAVYLCASRKSGGSYEQYFGPGTRLTVT.

V is TRBV6-1 and J is TRBJ1-5; 8 bases line up with TRBD1. The CDR3 has 13 amino acids. The V and J ends lost 10 bases and 2 bases, in that order; junction bases with no gene match: 4. Germline loops: CDR1 MNHNS, CDR2 SASEGT. CDR3 residues: CATQGQGNQPQHF. DNA of the CDR3: TGTGCCACCCAGGGACAGGGCAATCAGCCCCAGCATTTT.

V gene TRBV20-1 combines with J gene TRBJ1-4, with no clear D. Per germline, CDR1 DFQATT and CDR2 SNEGSKA (reference sequence). Trimming took off 3 bases at V and 8 bases at J, with 13 bases between the two ends. The CDR3 is 13 residues long. CDR3 loop: CSASLVAGEKLFF. The CDR3 DNA sequence: TGCAGTGCTAGTCTGGTTGCAGGCGAAAAACTGTTTTTT.

This clonotype was counted ten times or more. The chain uses TRBV28 and TRBJ2-3; TRBD1 aligns across 7 bases. Germline-derived CDR1 and CDR2 are MDHEN and SYDVKM. J lost 2 bases, V lost 2 bases, and 1 base had no gene match. The CDR3 runs 14 residues. This chain's CDR3 is CASSLDRDTDTQYF. Here the CDR3 DNA reads TGTGCCAGCAGTTTAGACAGGGACACAGATACGCAGTATTTT.

This clonotype was seen just once. CDR3 protein: CASSEPLGTGLPTYGYTF. In DNA form, the CDR3 reads TGTGCCAGCAGTGAACCGCTCGGGACAGGCCTCCCAACCTATGGCTACACCTTC. This rearrangement joins TRBV9 to TRBJ1-2; 8 positions agree with TRBD1. The CDR3 runs 18 residues. The V gene end was trimmed by 5 bases and the J gene end by 4 bases; junction bases not matched to a gene: 19. The germline gives CDR1 SGDLS, CDR2 YYNGEE. Together with reference TRBV9 and TRBJ1-2, the CDR3 gives the full variable domain: DSGVTQTPKHLITATGQRVTLRCSPRSGDLSVYWYQQSLDQGLQFLIQYYNGEERAKGNILERFSAQQFPDLHSELNLSSLELGDSALYFCASSEPLGTGLPTYGYTFGSGTRLTVV.

This clonotype turned up a few times. The chain uses TRBV29-1 and TRBJ1-1; the D is unclear. The V gene's germline CDR1 is SQVTM and CDR2 ANQGSEA. V gave up 3 bases and J gave up 4 bases, with 12 bases separating them. This CDR3 is built from 13 residues. CDR3 residues: CSVDFGRSTEAFF. The CDR3 DNA reads as TGCAGCGTTGACTTCGGAAGGAGCACTGAAGCTTTCTTT.

This clonotype was found a few times. The rearrangement links TRBV29-1 to TRBJ1-1; 7 positions match TRBD1. CDR3 size: 13 residues. Germline V gene data show CDR1 as SQVTM and CDR2 as ANQGSEA. V lost 7 bases and J lost 10; bases outside the gene matches: 15. CDR3 sequence: CSACRGGLTAAFF. In nucleotides, the CDR3 is TGCAGCGCCTGCAGGGGGGGGCTGACGGCAGCTTTCTTT.

This clonotype appeared many times. The chain has TRBV2 and TRBJ1-2; D uncertain. V lost 0 bases to trimming and J lost 5 bases, with 10 bases between them. The length of the CDR3 is 14 residues. In germline, CDR1 is SNHLY, CDR2 FYNNEI. The CDR3 region has the DNA TGTGCCAGCAGTGAAGCGCTGGGATCGTATGGCTACACCTTC. It translates to CASSEALGSYGYTF.